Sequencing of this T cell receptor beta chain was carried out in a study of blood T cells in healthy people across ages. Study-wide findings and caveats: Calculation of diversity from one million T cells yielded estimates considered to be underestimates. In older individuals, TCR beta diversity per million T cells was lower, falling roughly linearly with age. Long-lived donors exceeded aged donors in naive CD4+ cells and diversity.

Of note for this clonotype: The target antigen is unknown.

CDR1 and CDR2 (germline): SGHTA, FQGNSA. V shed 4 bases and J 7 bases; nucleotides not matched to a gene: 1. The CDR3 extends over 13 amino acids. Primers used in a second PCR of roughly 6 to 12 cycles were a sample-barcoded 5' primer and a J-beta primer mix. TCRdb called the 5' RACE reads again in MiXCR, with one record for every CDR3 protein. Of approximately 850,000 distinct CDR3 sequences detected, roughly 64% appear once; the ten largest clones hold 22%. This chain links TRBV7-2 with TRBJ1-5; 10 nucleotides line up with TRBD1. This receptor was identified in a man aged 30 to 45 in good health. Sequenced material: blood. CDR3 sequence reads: CASSWDRGQPQHF. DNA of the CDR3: TGTGCCAGCAGCTGGGACAGGGGCCAGCCCCAGCATTTT.